The rows below give T cell receptor beta chains drawn from one sample of a study of blood T cell repertoires in COVID-19. The method was immunoSEQ multiplex PCR; TCRdb's version includes in-frame clones alone and lacks a portion of them. The table shows about 99,000 clones, with 84% occurring only once. Sequencing was carried out using peripheral blood. These receptors came from a man between 65 and 80 years old with active or convalescent COVID-19. CDR3s include the opening cysteine and the closing phenylalanine or tryptophan. A D gene is named only where the DNA matches it firmly. Clone size, where shown, is once, few, many, or a class for clones that have expanded.

j_gene: TRBJ1-2
d_gene: -
v_gene: TRBV19
abundance: -
CDR3aa: CASSIGEPNYGYTF
CDR3nt: TGTGCCAGTAGTATCGGGGAACCTAACTATGGCTACACCTTC

j_gene: TRBJ2-7
d_gene: TRBD1
v_gene: TRBV30
abundance: -
CDR3aa: CACGQGGNYEQYF
CDR3nt: TGTGCCTGCGGACAGGGCGGTAACTACGAGCAGTACTTC

j_gene: TRBJ2-5
d_gene: TRBD1
v_gene: TRBV3-1/TRBV3-2
abundance: -
CDR3aa: CASTPTGQETQYF
CDR3nt: TGTGCCAGCACCCCGACAGGGCAAGAGACCCAGTACTTC

j_gene: TRBJ2-3
d_gene: TRBD2
v_gene: TRBV7-3
abundance: -
CDR3aa: CASRSSGADTDTQYF
CDR3nt: TGTGCCAGCAGGTCTAGCGGGGCCGACACAGATACGCAGTATTTT

j_gene: TRBJ2-5
d_gene: -
v_gene: TRBV9
abundance: -
CDR3aa: CASSVGGGAPETQYF
CDR3nt: TGTGCCAGCAGCGTAGGTGGGGGGGCCCCCGAGACCCAGTACTTC

j_gene: TRBJ1-2
d_gene: -
v_gene: TRBV14
abundance: -
CDR3aa: CASSQVGSSPNYGYTF
CDR3nt: TGTGCCAGCAGCCAAGTGGGCAGTTCTCCTAACTATGGCTACACCTTC

j_gene: TRBJ2-1
d_gene: TRBD2
v_gene: TRBV6-1
abundance: -
CDR3aa: CASSVRDRRGDNEQFF
CDR3nt: TGTGCCAGCAGTGTAAGGGACCGGCGGGGGGACAATGAGCAGTTCTTC

j_gene: TRBJ1-5
d_gene: -
v_gene: TRBV7-8
abundance: few
CDR3aa: CASSGDGNQPQHF
CDR3nt: TGTGCCAGCTCAGGGGACGGAAATCAGCCCCAGCATTTT

j_gene: TRBJ2-1
d_gene: -
v_gene: TRBV6-5
abundance: -
CDR3aa: CASSQGQGTYNEQFF
CDR3nt: TGTGCCAGCTCCCAGGGGCAGGGCACCTACAATGAGCAGTTCTTC

j_gene: TRBJ2-1
d_gene: -
v_gene: TRBV6-5
abundance: once
CDR3aa: CATATGTSEQFF
CDR3nt: TGTGCCACTGCGACAGGTACTAGTGAGCAGTTCTTC

j_gene: TRBJ1-4
d_gene: TRBD1
v_gene: TRBV2
abundance: -
CDR3aa: CASTPQGLDRNEKLFF
CDR3nt: TGTGCCAGCACCCCCCAAGGGTTGGACAGGAATGAAAAACTGTTTTTT

j_gene: TRBJ1-3
d_gene: TRBD1
v_gene: TRBV4-1
abundance: -
CDR3aa: CASSQAPDRGGDTIYF
CDR3nt: TGCGCCAGCAGCCAAGCCCCTGACAGGGGAGGGGACACCATATATTTT

j_gene: TRBJ1-2
d_gene: -
v_gene: TRBV5-1
abundance: -
CDR3aa: CASSSTGTNYGYTF
CDR3nt: TGCGCCAGCAGCTCGACGGGAACTAACTATGGCTACACCTTC

j_gene: TRBJ1-5
d_gene: TRBD1
v_gene: TRBV7-8
abundance: -
CDR3aa: CASSNYRGKSNQPQHF
CDR3nt: TGTGCCAGCAGCAACTACAGGGGAAAGAGCAATCAGCCCCAGCATTTT

j_gene: TRBJ2-3
d_gene: TRBD1
v_gene: TRBV2
abundance: -
CDR3aa: CASGDRSDTQYF
CDR3nt: TGTGCCAGCGGGGACAGGTCAGATACGCAGTATTTT

j_gene: TRBJ2-7
d_gene: TRBD1
v_gene: TRBV18
abundance: -
CDR3aa: CASTQGAAQYEQYF
CDR3nt: TGTGCCAGCACCCAGGGGGCGGCCCAATACGAGCAGTACTTC

j_gene: TRBJ1-2
d_gene: -
v_gene: TRBV13
abundance: -
CDR3aa: CASNIRGRGSRYGYTF
CDR3nt: TGTGCCAGCAACATACGTGGGAGGGGGAGTCGCTATGGCTACACCTTC

j_gene: TRBJ1-6
d_gene: -
v_gene: TRBV2
abundance: -
CDR3aa: CASRTGAGSNSPLHF
CDR3nt: TGTGCCAGCAGGACAGGAGCTGGCTCTAATTCACCCCTCCACTTT

j_gene: TRBJ2-3
d_gene: TRBD2
v_gene: TRBV5-1
abundance: -
CDR3aa: CASSLITSGGITDTQYF
CDR3nt: TGCGCCAGCAGCCTTATTACTAGCGGGGGGATCACAGATACGCAGTATTTT

j_gene: TRBJ1-1
d_gene: -
v_gene: TRBV7-2
abundance: -
CDR3aa: CASSPRGDRSTEAFF
CDR3nt: TGTGCCAGCAGCCCCAGGGGCGACAGAAGCACTGAAGCTTTCTTT

j_gene: TRBJ1-1
d_gene: -
v_gene: TRBV6-5
abundance: -
CDR3aa: CASSREMNTEAFF
CDR3nt: TGTGCCAGCAGCCGGGAAATGAACACTGAAGCTTTCTTT

j_gene: TRBJ2-7
d_gene: -
v_gene: TRBV5-1
abundance: -
CDR3aa: CASSLAPGAAYEQYF
CDR3nt: TGCGCCAGCAGCCTGGCCCCAGGGGCCGCCTACGAGCAGTACTTC

j_gene: TRBJ1-5
d_gene: -
v_gene: TRBV30
abundance: -
CDR3aa: CAWSVKSGFGQPQHF
CDR3nt: TGTGCCTGGAGTGTTAAGTCAGGGTTCGGGCAGCCCCAGCATTTT

j_gene: TRBJ2-1
d_gene: TRBD2
v_gene: TRBV5-1
abundance: -
CDR3aa: CASSSGLAGGPRDEQFF
CDR3nt: TGCGCCAGCAGCTCCGGACTAGCGGGGGGCCCGAGGGATGAGCAGTTCTTC

j_gene: TRBJ2-1
d_gene: TRBD1
v_gene: TRBV7-2
abundance: -
CDR3aa: CASSSDRGRDEQFF
CDR3nt: TGTGCCAGCAGCTCTGACAGGGGGAGGGATGAGCAGTTCTTC

j_gene: TRBJ1-1
d_gene: -
v_gene: TRBV5-1
abundance: -
CDR3aa: CASSQIVGGTEAFF
CDR3nt: TGCGCCAGTTCCCAAATCGTGGGAGGAACTGAAGCTTTCTTT

j_gene: TRBJ2-3
d_gene: -
v_gene: TRBV2
abundance: once
CDR3aa: CASGRTDTQYF
CDR3nt: TGTGCCAGCGGGCGCACAGATACGCAGTATTTT

j_gene: TRBJ2-5
d_gene: TRBD1
v_gene: TRBV5-4
abundance: -
CDR3aa: CASSLETGAETQYF
CDR3nt: TGTGCCAGCAGCTTGGAGACAGGGGCGGAGACCCAGTACTTC

j_gene: TRBJ2-1
d_gene: -
v_gene: TRBV5-4
abundance: -
CDR3aa: CASSLDSRTRFYNEQFF
CDR3nt: TGTGCCAGCAGCTTGGATAGCAGGACTCGCTTCTACAATGAGCAGTTCTTC

j_gene: TRBJ2-1
d_gene: -
v_gene: TRBV24-1
abundance: once
CDR3aa: CATSRSDTGIMSNEQFF
CDR3nt: TGTGCCACCAGTAGATCGGACACCGGAATAATGAGTAATGAGCAGTTCTTC

j_gene: TRBJ1-2
d_gene: TRBD1
v_gene: TRBV28
abundance: -
CDR3aa: CASSLRARQGNYTF
CDR3nt: TGTGCCAGCAGTTTAAGGGCCCGACAGGGTAACTACACCTTC

j_gene: TRBJ1-6
d_gene: -
v_gene: TRBV27
abundance: -
CDR3aa: CASSVRDSPLHF
CDR3nt: TGTGCCAGCAGTGTCAGGGATTCACCCCTCCACTTT

j_gene: TRBJ1-1
d_gene: TRBD1
v_gene: TRBV15
abundance: -
CDR3aa: CATRLGTGNTEAFF
CDR3nt: TGTGCCACCAGACTTGGGACAGGGAACACTGAAGCTTTCTTT

j_gene: TRBJ1-3
d_gene: -
v_gene: TRBV28
abundance: -
CDR3aa: CASWRVGLGNTIYF
CDR3nt: TGTGCCAGCTGGAGGGTAGGGTTGGGAAACACCATATATTTT

j_gene: TRBJ2-5
d_gene: -
v_gene: TRBV29-1
abundance: -
CDR3aa: CSVEGTPSHQETQYF
CDR3nt: TGCAGCGTTGAAGGGACTCCAAGCCACCAAGAGACCCAGTACTTC

j_gene: TRBJ2-1
d_gene: -
v_gene: TRBV5-8
abundance: -
CDR3aa: CASSLAGGAFGEQFF
CDR3nt: TGTGCCAGCAGCTTGGCGGGTGGGGCGTTTGGTGAGCAGTTCTTC

j_gene: TRBJ2-2
d_gene: -
v_gene: TRBV7-3
abundance: -
CDR3aa: CASSPWDTTTGELFF
CDR3nt: TGTGCCAGCAGCCCCTGGGACACCACCACCGGGGAGCTGTTTTTT

j_gene: TRBJ2-7
d_gene: TRBD1
v_gene: TRBV7-3
abundance: -
CDR3aa: CASSPGQGLYEQYF
CDR3nt: TGTGCCAGCAGCCCCGGACAGGGTCTCTACGAGCAGTACTTC

j_gene: TRBJ1-1
d_gene: -
v_gene: TRBV6-5
abundance: -
CDR3aa: CASRPLRVLNTEAFF
CDR3nt: TGTGCCAGCAGACCGCTGCGAGTCCTGAACACTGAAGCTTTCTTT

j_gene: TRBJ2-2
d_gene: TRBD2
v_gene: TRBV6-5
abundance: -
CDR3aa: CASRKAGAGGELFF
CDR3nt: TGTGCCAGCAGGAAAGCGGGGGCTGGCGGGGAGCTGTTTTTT

j_gene: TRBJ1-1
d_gene: TRBD1
v_gene: TRBV28
abundance: -
CDR3aa: CASSSGTGGGMNTEAFF
CDR3nt: TGTGCCAGCAGCTCCGGGACAGGGGGGGGAATGAACACTGAAGCTTTCTTT

j_gene: TRBJ1-6
d_gene: -
v_gene: TRBV6-5
abundance: -
CDR3aa: CASKATLYNSPLHF
CDR3nt: TGTGCCAGCAAGGCGACACTTTATAATTCACCCCTCCACTTT

j_gene: TRBJ2-7
d_gene: -
v_gene: TRBV5-1
abundance: -
CDR3aa: CASSLYEEGYEQYF
CDR3nt: TGCGCCAGCAGCTTGTATGAAGAGGGCTACGAGCAGTACTTC

j_gene: TRBJ2-5
d_gene: TRBD2
v_gene: TRBV5-5
abundance: -
CDR3aa: CASSSFTSGDLAQYF
CDR3nt: TGTGCCAGCAGCTCCTTCACTAGCGGGGACTTGGCCCAGTACTTC

j_gene: TRBJ1-5
d_gene: -
v_gene: TRBV19
abundance: few
CDR3aa: CASSIMQGSNQPQHF
CDR3nt: TGTGCCAGTAGTATAATGCAGGGAAGCAATCAGCCCCAGCATTTT

j_gene: TRBJ1-5
d_gene: -
v_gene: TRBV13
abundance: -
CDR3aa: CASSLGIPGPQHF
CDR3nt: TGTGCCAGCAGCTTAGGGATTCCGGGGCCCCAGCATTTT

j_gene: TRBJ1-2
d_gene: TRBD1
v_gene: TRBV7-2
abundance: -
CDR3aa: CASTPGQGAWGYTF
CDR3nt: TGTGCCAGCACCCCGGGACAGGGGGCGTGGGGCTACACCTTC

j_gene: TRBJ1-5
d_gene: TRBD1
v_gene: TRBV7-8
abundance: -
CDR3aa: CASSVGTGNQPQHF
CDR3nt: TGTGCCAGCAGCGTAGGGACAGGCAATCAGCCCCAGCATTTT

j_gene: TRBJ1-2
d_gene: -
v_gene: TRBV7-9
abundance: -
CDR3aa: CASSYLGDGYTF
CDR3nt: TGTGCCAGCAGTTATCTAGGGGATGGCTACACCTTC

j_gene: TRBJ2-2
d_gene: -
v_gene: TRBV5-8
abundance: -
CDR3aa: CASSLYPGRITGELFF
CDR3nt: TGTGCCAGCAGCTTGTATCCAGGGCGGATCACCGGGGAGCTGTTTTTT

j_gene: TRBJ1-4
d_gene: TRBD1
v_gene: TRBV6-5
abundance: few
CDR3aa: CASRRQGNEKLFF
CDR3nt: TGTGCCAGCAGAAGACAGGGGAATGAAAAACTGTTTTTT

j_gene: TRBJ1-1
d_gene: TRBD1
v_gene: TRBV6-5
abundance: -
CDR3aa: CASSYSDRGTNTEAFF
CDR3nt: TGTGCCAGCAGTTACTCTGACAGGGGCACCAACACTGAAGCTTTCTTT

j_gene: TRBJ2-7
d_gene: TRBD1
v_gene: TRBV10-3
abundance: -
CDR3aa: CAISDRDRNVYEQYF
CDR3nt: TGTGCCATCAGTGATAGGGACAGGAACGTTTACGAGCAGTACTTC

j_gene: TRBJ1-6
d_gene: -
v_gene: TRBV11-2
abundance: -
CDR3aa: CASSFGPGISSYNSPLHF
CDR3nt: TGTGCCAGCAGCTTTGGTCCAGGGATCAGCTCCTATAATTCACCCCTCCACTTT